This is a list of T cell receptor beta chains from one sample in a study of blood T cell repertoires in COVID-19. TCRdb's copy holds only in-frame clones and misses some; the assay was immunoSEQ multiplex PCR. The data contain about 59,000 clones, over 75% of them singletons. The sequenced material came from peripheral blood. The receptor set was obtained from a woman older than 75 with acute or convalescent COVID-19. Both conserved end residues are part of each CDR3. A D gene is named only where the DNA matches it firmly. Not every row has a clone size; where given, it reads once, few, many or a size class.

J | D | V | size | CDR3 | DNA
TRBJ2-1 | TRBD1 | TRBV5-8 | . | CASSPMRTGGNEQFF | TGTGCCAGCAGCCCGATGAGGACAGGGGGCAATGAGCAGTTCTTC
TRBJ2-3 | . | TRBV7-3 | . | CASSSSGVPGDGGTDTQYF | TGTGCCAGCAGCTCCAGCGGAGTACCGGGAGATGGTGGCACAGATACGCAGTATTTT
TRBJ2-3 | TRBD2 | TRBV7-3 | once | CASSLTRLAGDTQYF | TGTGCCAGCAGCTTAACACGGCTAGCGGGAGATACGCAGTATTTT
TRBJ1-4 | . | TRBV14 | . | CASSQGRGPSSAEKLFF | TGTGCCAGCAGCCAAGGCAGGGGACCCTCATCCGCCGAAAAACTGTTTTTT
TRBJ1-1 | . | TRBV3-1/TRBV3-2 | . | CASSQDGPGNAFF | TGTGCCAGCAGCCAAGATGGCCCGGGTAATGCTTTCTTT
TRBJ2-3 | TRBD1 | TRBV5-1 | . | CASSPDRATDTQYF | TGCGCCAGCAGCCCGGACAGGGCGACAGATACGCAGTATTTT
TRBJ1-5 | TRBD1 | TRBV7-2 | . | CASSPGTGGRQPQHF | TGTGCCAGCAGCCCCGGGACAGGGGGCAGGCAGCCCCAGCATTTT
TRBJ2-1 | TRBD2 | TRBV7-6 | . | CASSLVERGANEQFF | TGTGCCAGCAGCTTAGTAGAGCGGGGGGCCAATGAGCAGTTCTTC
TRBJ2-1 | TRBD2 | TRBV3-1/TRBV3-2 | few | CASSQVGGGRNEQFF | TGTGCCAGCAGCCAAGTGGGCGGCGGGAGGAATGAGCAGTTCTTC
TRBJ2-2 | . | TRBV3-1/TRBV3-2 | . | CASSQAGGELFF | TGTGCCAGCAGCCAAGCGGGGGGGGAGCTGTTTTTT
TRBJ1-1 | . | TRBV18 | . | CASSPALQMNTEAFF | TGTGCCAGCTCACCGGCTCTCCAGATGAACACTGAAGCTTTCTTT
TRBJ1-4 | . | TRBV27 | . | CASSSRFREKLFF | TGTGCCAGCAGTTCGAGATTTCGGGAAAAACTGTTTTTT
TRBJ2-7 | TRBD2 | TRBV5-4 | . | CASSGRGSGEPYEQYF | TGTGCCAGCAGCGGTCGGGGGAGCGGGGAGCCCTACGAGCAGTACTTC
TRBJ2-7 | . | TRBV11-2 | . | CASSLGLFNEQYF | TGTGCCAGCAGCTTAGGACTCTTTAACGAGCAGTACTTC
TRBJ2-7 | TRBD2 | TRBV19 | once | CASRQGALTSGPYEQYF | TGTGCCAGTCGACAGGGAGCATTGACTAGCGGCCCCTACGAGCAGTACTTC
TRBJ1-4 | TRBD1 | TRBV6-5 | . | CASRRQGADREKLFF | TGTGCCAGCAGGCGACAGGGGGCAGATAGGGAAAAACTGTTTTTT
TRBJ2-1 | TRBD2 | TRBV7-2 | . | CASSSGLAGGNYNEQFF | TGTGCCAGCAGCTCCGGACTAGCGGGGGGGAATTACAATGAGCAGTTCTTC
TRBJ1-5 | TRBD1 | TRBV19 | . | CASRSGQFNQPQHF | TGTGCCAGTAGATCGGGACAGTTTAATCAGCCCCAGCATTTT
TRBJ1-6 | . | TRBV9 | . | CASSVAGGARGSPLHF | TGTGCCAGCAGCGTAGCGGGGGGGGCTCGGGGGTCACCCCTCCACTTT
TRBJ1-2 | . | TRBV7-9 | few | CASSPSRGNGYTF | TGTGCCAGCAGCCCGTCCCGCGGGAATGGCTACACCTTC
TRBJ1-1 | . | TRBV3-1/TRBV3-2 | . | CASSQTEQAFF | TGTGCCAGCAGCCAAACCGAGCAAGCTTTCTTT
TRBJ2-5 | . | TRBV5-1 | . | CASRSGPAGDQYF | TGCGCCAGCAGATCCGGGCCCGCAGGGGACCAGTACTTC
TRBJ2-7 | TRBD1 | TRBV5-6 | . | CASSPGTAIYEQYF | TGTGCCAGCAGCCCTGGGACAGCCATTTACGAGCAGTACTTC
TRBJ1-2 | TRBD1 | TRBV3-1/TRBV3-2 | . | CASSLDRDGYTF | TGTGCCAGCAGTCTTGACAGGGATGGCTACACCTTC
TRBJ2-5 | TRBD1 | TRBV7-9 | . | CASRPFLQGARETQYF | TGTGCCAGCAGGCCTTTTCTCCAGGGGGCTCGGGAGACCCAGTACTTC
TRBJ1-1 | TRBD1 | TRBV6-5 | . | CASSVDRVATEAFF | TGTGCCAGCAGCGTGGACAGGGTCGCCACTGAAGCTTTCTTT
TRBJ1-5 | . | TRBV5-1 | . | CASSLQGTDQPQHF | TGCGCCAGCAGCCTGCAGGGCACTGATCAGCCCCAGCATTTT
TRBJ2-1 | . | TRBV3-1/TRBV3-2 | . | CASSGLAYNEQFF | TGTGCCAGCAGTGGGCTAGCGTACAATGAGCAGTTCTTC
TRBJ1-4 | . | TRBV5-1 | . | CASSPDQGTGEKLFF | TGCGCCAGCAGCCCGGACCAGGGAACTGGGGAAAAACTGTTTTTT
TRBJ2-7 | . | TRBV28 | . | CASSLFGPAEKSYEQYF | TGTGCCAGCAGTTTATTTGGCCCAGCGGAGAAATCCTACGAGCAGTACTTC
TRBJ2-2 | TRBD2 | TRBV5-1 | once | CASSLDSLAGPGELFF | TGCGCCAGCAGCTTGGATTCTCTAGCGGGTCCCGGGGAGCTGTTTTTT
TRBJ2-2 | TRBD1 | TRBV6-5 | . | CASIPQGARDGELFF | TGTGCCAGCATCCCGCAGGGGGCGCGAGACGGGGAGCTGTTTTTT
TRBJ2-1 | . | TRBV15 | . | CATSRERGFEQFF | TGTGCCACCAGCAGAGAACGGGGTTTTGAGCAGTTCTTC
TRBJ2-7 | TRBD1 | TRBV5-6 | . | CASSYGTASYEQYF | TGTGCCAGCAGCTACGGGACAGCCTCCTACGAGCAGTACTTC
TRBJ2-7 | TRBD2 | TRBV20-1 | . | CSASGTSGPSNEQYF | TGCAGTGCTAGTGGGACTAGCGGGCCCTCCAACGAGCAGTACTTC
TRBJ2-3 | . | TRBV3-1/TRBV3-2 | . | CASSTREGPTDTQYF | TGTGCCAGCAGCACCCGTGAGGGTCCAACAGATACGCAGTATTTT
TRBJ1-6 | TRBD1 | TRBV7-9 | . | CASSLGQGENSPLHF | TGTGCCAGCAGCCTGGGGCAGGGGGAGAATTCACCCCTCCACTTT
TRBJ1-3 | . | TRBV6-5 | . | CASSLSGDSGNTIYF | TGTGCCAGCAGTTTGAGCGGGGACTCTGGAAACACCATATATTTT
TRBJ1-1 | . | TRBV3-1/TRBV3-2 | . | CASSQDGRTAFF | TGTGCCAGCAGCCAAGACGGGAGGACAGCTTTCTTT
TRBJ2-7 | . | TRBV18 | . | CASSPPGWAAEQYF | TGTGCCAGCTCACCCCCGGGGTGGGCGGCGGAGCAGTACTTC
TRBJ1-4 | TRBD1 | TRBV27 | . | CASSSNRGRLFF | TGTGCCAGCAGTTCTAACAGGGGGAGACTGTTTTTT
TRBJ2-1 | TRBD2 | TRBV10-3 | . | CAISPSGVAYNEQFF | TGTGCCATCAGCCCTAGCGGGGTGGCCTACAATGAGCAGTTCTTC
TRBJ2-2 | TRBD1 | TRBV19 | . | CASSMGTGGSGELFF | TGTGCCAGTAGTATGGGCACAGGGGGGTCCGGGGAGCTGTTTTTT
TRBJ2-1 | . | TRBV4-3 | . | CASSQGGAGKDEQFF | TGCGCCAGCAGCCAAGGGGGCGCCGGCAAGGATGAGCAGTTCTTC
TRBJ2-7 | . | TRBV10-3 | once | CAISESGHREEQYF | TGTGCCATCAGTGAGTCGGGCCATCGGGAGGAGCAGTACTTC